This T cell receptor beta chain came from a study of blood T cell repertoires in COVID-19. The overall study: Sites across the United States, Italy and Spain contributed samples from acute and convalescent COVID-19. The cDNA or gDNA used as material had been derived from T cells, B-cell-depleted T cells, or PBMCs.

The CDR3 loop spans 13 amino acids. The germline gives CDR1 SNHLY, CDR2 FYNNEI. Trimming pared 7 bases from V and 4 bases from J, leaving 11 bases between. Authors' methods: Nucleated cell counts were estimated from reference gene primer amplification. The data were produced by immunoSEQ multiplex PCR, yet TCRdb's version contains in-frame clones alone and is incomplete. The D gene and trimming were derived from the DNA, and the V and J assignments and clone size from that table. The sample includes 140,000 or so clones, approximately 80% of them seen just once. This receptor was identified in a woman of 80 years or more with acute or convalescent COVID-19. The V and J genes are TRBV2 and TRBJ2-1; tentative D call: TRBD2 (6 bases). Input material: peripheral blood. The CDR3 DNA reads as TGTGCCAGCATGACTAGAGAGTACAATGAGCAGTTCTTC. It specifies CASMTREYNEQFF.